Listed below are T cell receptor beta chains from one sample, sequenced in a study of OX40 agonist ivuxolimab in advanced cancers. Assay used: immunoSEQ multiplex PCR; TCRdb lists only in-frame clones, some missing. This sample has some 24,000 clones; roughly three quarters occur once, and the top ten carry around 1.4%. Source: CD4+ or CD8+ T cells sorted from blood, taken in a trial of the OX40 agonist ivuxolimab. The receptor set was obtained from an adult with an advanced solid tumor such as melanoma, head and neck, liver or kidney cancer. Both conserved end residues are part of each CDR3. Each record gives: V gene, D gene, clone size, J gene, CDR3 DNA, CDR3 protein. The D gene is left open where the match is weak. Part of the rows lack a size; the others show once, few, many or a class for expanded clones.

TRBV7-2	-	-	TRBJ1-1	TGTGCCAGCAGCTTCCGAATGGTTGGGAACACTGAAGCTTTCTTT	CASSFRMVGNTEAFF
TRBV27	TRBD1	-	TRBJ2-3	TGTGCCAGCGGGCAAGGGGGCCCCACAGATACGCAGTATTTT	CASGQGGPTDTQYF
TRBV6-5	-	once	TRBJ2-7	TGTGCCAGCAGCCGGGCAGTTCATTACGAGCAGTACTTC	CASSRAVHYEQYF
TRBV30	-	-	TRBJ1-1	TGTGCCTGGAGTGGATATAAAGCTTTCTTT	CAWSGYKAFF
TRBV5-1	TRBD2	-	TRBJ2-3	TGCGCCAGCAGCTTCTCTAGCGGGGTCACAGATACGCAGTATTTT	CASSFSSGVTDTQYF
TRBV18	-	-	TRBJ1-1	TGTGCCAGCTCATCGGACCGGGCCCAAAAGACTGAAGCTTTCTTT	CASSSDRAQKTEAFF
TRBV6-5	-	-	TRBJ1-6	TGTGCCAGCAGTCAGACGGCTAATTCACCCCTCCACTTT	CASSQTANSPLHF
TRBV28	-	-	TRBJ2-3	TGTGCCAGCAGCTCTAGCGCAGATACGCAGTATTTT	CASSSSADTQYF
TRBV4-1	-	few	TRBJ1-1	TGCGCCAGCAGCCCCTCAGACGGAGTGACTGAAGCTTTCTTT	CASSPSDGVTEAFF
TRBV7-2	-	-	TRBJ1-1	TGTGCCAGCATCCCACCCCTCCATTTGAACACTGAAGCTTTCTTT	CASIPPLHLNTEAFF
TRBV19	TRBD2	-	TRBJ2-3	TGTGCCAGTAGTTCTTCTAGCGGGGGCACAGATACGCAGTATTTT	CASSSSSGGTDTQYF
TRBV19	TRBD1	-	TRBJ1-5	TGTGCCAGTAGCTATCAGGGGGCTGGTCAGCCCCAGCATTTT	CASSYQGAGQPQHF
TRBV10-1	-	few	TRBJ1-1	TGCGCCAGCAGTGAGTGGGCTTTGAACACTGAAGCTTTCTTT	CASSEWALNTEAFF
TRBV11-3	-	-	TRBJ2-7	TGTGCCAGCAGCCCCCCTCAGGGAGCGCAGTACTTC	CASSPPQGAQYF
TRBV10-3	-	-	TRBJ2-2	TGTGCCATCAGTGGTGTAGGGGGAATAACCGGGGAGCTGTTTTTT	CAISGVGGITGELFF
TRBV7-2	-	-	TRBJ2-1	TGTGCCAGCAGCCCAGGACAGAGCTTCAATGAGCAGTTCTTC	CASSPGQSFNEQFF
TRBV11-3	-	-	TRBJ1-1	TGTGCCAGCAGCCCGGGACCGATGAACACTGAAGCTTTCTTT	CASSPGPMNTEAFF
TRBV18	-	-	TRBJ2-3	TGTGCCAGCTCAGCCCCTGGGATCAGAGATACGCAGTATTTT	CASSAPGIRDTQYF
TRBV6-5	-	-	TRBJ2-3	TGTGCCAGCAGGCCGGGACGGAGCACAGATACGCAGTATTTT	CASRPGRSTDTQYF
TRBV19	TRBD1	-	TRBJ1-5	TGTGCCAGTAGTGACCGGGACAGGGGACAGCCCCAGCATTTT	CASSDRDRGQPQHF
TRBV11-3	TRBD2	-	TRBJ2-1	TGTGCCAGCAGCTTAGGGACTAGCGCGACCTACAATGAGCAGTTCTTC	CASSLGTSATYNEQFF
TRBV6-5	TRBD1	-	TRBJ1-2	TGTGCCAGCAGTTCCCGGACAGGGGGGGACTATGGCTACACCTTC	CASSSRTGGDYGYTF
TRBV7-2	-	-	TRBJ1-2	TGTGCCAGCAGCCCGGCCATCGGACGCCATGGCTACACCTTC	CASSPAIGRHGYTF
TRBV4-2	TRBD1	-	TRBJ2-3	TGTGCCAGCAGCCAAAAAGGGGGCCCAGATACGCAGTATTTT	CASSQKGGPDTQYF
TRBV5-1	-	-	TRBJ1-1	TGCGCCAGCAGCACCGACTCTCGGCGGACTGAAGCTTTCTTT	CASSTDSRRTEAFF
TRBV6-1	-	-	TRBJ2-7	TGTGCCAGCAGGGACCAGACCGCCCTCCAGTACTTC	CASRDQTALQYF
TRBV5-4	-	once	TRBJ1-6	TGTGCCAGCAGTCCGGCAGGGAAGAGTAATTCACCCCTCCACTTT	CASSPAGKSNSPLHF
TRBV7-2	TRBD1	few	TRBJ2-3	TGTGCCAGCAGCCCCTTCCCCAGGGGGCGGGATACGCAGTATTTT	CASSPFPRGRDTQYF
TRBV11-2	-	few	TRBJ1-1	TGTGCCAGCAGCTTAGATTATAGTCGGGGTAGTGATGAAGCTTTCTTT	CASSLDYSRGSDEAFF
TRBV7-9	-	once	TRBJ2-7	TGTGCCAGCAGCTTAGGAGCCTACGAGCAGTACTTC	CASSLGAYEQYF
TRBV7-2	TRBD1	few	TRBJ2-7	TGTGCCAGCAGCTTAGGGACAGGGTACGAGCAGTACTTC	CASSLGTGYEQYF
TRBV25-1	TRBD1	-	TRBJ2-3	TGTGCCAGCAGTGAACTTCGGACAGGGGGCGTAGCAGATACGCAGTATTTT	CASSELRTGGVADTQYF
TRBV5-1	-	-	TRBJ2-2	TGCGCCAGCAGCTTGGCGCAGGGCCTTACCGGGGAGCTGTTTTTT	CASSLAQGLTGELFF
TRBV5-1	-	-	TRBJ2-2	TGCGCCATTCCCTTAGGGGCCGGCGACACCGGGGAGCTGTTTTTT	CAIPLGAGDTGELFF
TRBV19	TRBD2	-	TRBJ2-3	TGTGCCAGTAGTATAAGGGAGGGCCCCGATACGCAGTATTTT	CASSIREGPDTQYF
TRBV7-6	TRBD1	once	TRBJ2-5	TGTGCCAGCAGCTCCCGGTACAGGGGGGAGACCCAGTACTTC	CASSSRYRGETQYF
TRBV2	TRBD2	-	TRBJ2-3	TGTGCCAGCAGCGGGACTAGCGGGGGCACAGATACGCAGTATTTT	CASSGTSGGTDTQYF
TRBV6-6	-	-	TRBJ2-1	TGTGCCAGTTCGCCAAGCTCCTACAATGAGCAGTTCTTC	CASSPSSYNEQFF
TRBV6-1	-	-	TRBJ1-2	TGTGCCAGCAGTGAAGCGGCAGCCTCCGGCTATGGCTACACCTTC	CASSEAAASGYGYTF
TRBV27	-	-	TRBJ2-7	TGTGCCAGCAGTTCACAGGGGAGGCAACGCTACGAGCAGTACTTC	CASSSQGRQRYEQYF
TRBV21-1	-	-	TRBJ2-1	TGTGCCAGCAGCCCTAGGGGGACTAGCGGGAGAGTTGAGCAGTTCTTC	CASSPRGTSGRVEQFF
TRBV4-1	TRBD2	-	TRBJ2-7	TGCGCCAGCAGTAGAGTAGCGGGGCCCTACGAGCAGTACTTC	CASSRVAGPYEQYF
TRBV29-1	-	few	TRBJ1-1	TGCAGCGTTGAGGGCCCCAGTGAAGCTTTCTTT	CSVEGPSEAFF
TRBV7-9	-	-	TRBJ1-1	TGTGCCACCATCACCCACGACTTTCTTTACACTGAAGCTTTCTTT	CATITHDFLYTEAFF
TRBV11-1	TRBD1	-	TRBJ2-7	TGTGCCTCGGGACAGGGCTACGAGCAGTACTTC	CASGQGYEQYF
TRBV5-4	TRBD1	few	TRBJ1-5	TGTGCCAGCAGCCCAGGACAGGGCCAGCCCCAGCATTTT	CASSPGQGQPQHF